These 27 T cell receptor beta chains came from one sample sequenced in a study of read filtering for tumor transcriptome and immune sequencing. From about 400 ng of RNA, a library with molecular barcoded alpha/delta and beta/gamma adaptors was made. Using its own MiXCR run on the reads, TCRdb lists one record per CDR3 protein. The sample lists approximately 62,000 distinct CDR3 sequences, around a fifth occurring once. Sequenced sample: a population of CD138-negative cells sorted from bone marrow. These receptors all come from a donor at least 40 years old with multiple myeloma.

This clonotype was detected many times. V gene TRBV3-2 combines with J gene TRBJ1-5; the table assigns TRBD1, which was not confirmed against the DNA. TRBV3-2 counts as a pseudogene. This CDR3 is built from 13 residues. CDR3 amino acids: CASSQDRDQPQHF. The CDR3 coding sequence is TGTGCCAGCAGCCAAGACAGGGATCAGCCCCAGCATTTT.

In its sample, this clonotype was seen many times. The genes are TRBV28 and TRBJ1-1; D is unresolved. This CDR3 contains 11 residues. V was shortened by 7 bases and J by 7 bases, with 10 bases between the two germline ends. The germline gives CDR1 MDHEN, CDR2 SYDVKM. The CDR3 nucleotides read TGTGCCAGCACCAAGCAGGTTGAAGCTTTCTTT. Translated, it gives CASTKQVEAFF. Full variable domain (rest looked up from reference TRBV28 and TRBJ1-1): DVKVTQSSRYLVKRTGEKVFLECVQDMDHENMFWYRQDPGLGLRLIYFSYDVKMKEKGDIPEGYSVSREKKERFSLILESASTNQTSMYLCASTKQVEAFFGQGTRLTVV.

This clonotype showed up many times. The rearrangement joins TRBV30 to TRBJ1-1; a possible D gene is TRBD1 (5 bases). Germline CDR1 GTSNPN, CDR2 SVGIG (reference sequence). This CDR3 is built from 17 residues. Trimming took off 1 base at V and 0 bases at J, with 18 bases between the two ends. The CDR3 coding sequence is TGTGCCTGGAGTGGCCCAACAGGCCCTAATGTGAACACTGAAGCTTTCTTT. This gives the protein CAWSGPTGPNVNTEAFF. The full variable domain, completed using reference TRBV30 and TRBJ1-1, is SQTIHQWPATLVQPVGSPLSLECTVEGTSNPNLYWYRQAAGRGLQLLFYSVGIGQISSEVPQNLSASRPQDRQFILSSKKLLLSDSGFYLCAWSGPTGPNVNTEAFFGQGTRLTVV.

Comments on this clonotype: The junction and the germline gene differ at one end; a read error may be behind it. For the CDR3, the DNA is TGCTGCGTTAAGGAGCTAGCGGGAGGGCCACCCTACGAGCAGTACTTC. Its translation is CCVKELAGGPPYEQYF. The chain has TRBV29-1 and TRBJ2-7, with 12 bases aligning to TRBD2. Per the germline V gene, CDR1 is SQVTM and CDR2 is ANQGSEA. CDR3 length: 16 residues.

Turning to this clonotype: A much more abundant neighbour one base away suggests this may be a read error. J is TRBJ2-2 and V is TRBV20-1; 12 positions agree with TRBD1. This CDR3 contains 16 residues. CDR1 DFQATT and CDR2 SNEGSKA come from the germline V gene (reference sequence). The CDR3 nucleotides read TGCAGTGCTAGTCCCGGGACAGGGGGCCCCACCGAGGAGCTGTTTTTT. Amino acids: CSASPGTGGPTEELFF.

In its sample, this clonotype was seen many times. This chain links TRBV29-1 with TRBJ2-5; D possibly corresponds to TRBD2 (7 bases). V was pared by 7 bases and J by 5 bases, with 17 bases between. The CDR3 runs 13 residues. Per the germline V gene, CDR1 is SQVTM and CDR2 is ANQGSEA. CDR3 sequence: CSAQTGRVETQYF. For the CDR3, the DNA is TGCAGCGCACAAACAGGGAGGGTGGAGACCCAGTACTTC.

Many counts were recorded for this clonotype. The chain uses TRBV6-2 or TRBV6-3 and TRBJ1-4; a weak D match, TRBD1 (6 bases). The ends were cut back, 5 bases at V and 5 bases at J, with 15 bases in the middle. Germline V CDR1 and CDR2: MNHEY, SVGEGT. CDR3 length equals 15 residues. CDR3 nucleotides: TGTGCCAGCAGTACCGGACAGAGCCGAAATGAAAAACTGTTTTTT. Encoded protein: CASSTGQSRNEKLFF.

This clonotype was detected only a few times. The V and J genes are TRBV20-1 and TRBJ2-7, with 11 bases matching TRBD2. Germline V lookup: CDR1 DFQATT, CDR2 SNEGSKA (reference sequence). V dropped 1 base and J dropped 5; count of bases not matched to a gene: 7. CDR3 size: 15 residues. The CDR3 is CSARVIAGGPHEQYF. DNA for the CDR3: TGCAGTGCTAGAGTTATAGCGGGGGGGCCGCACGAGCAGTACTTC.

This clonotype was detected many times. The chain has TRBV5-1 and TRBJ2-3, with no clear D. V was cut by 0 bases and J by 5 bases, with 13 bases left in between. The germline V gene has CDR1 SGHRS and CDR2 YFSETQ. There are 15 residues in the CDR3. Here the CDR3 reads CASSLDGRIQDTQYF. CDR3 coding DNA: TGCGCCAGCAGCTTGGACGGGCGCATACAAGATACGCAGTATTTT. The whole variable domain, remainder taken from reference TRBV5-1 and TRBJ2-3, is KAGVTQTPRYLIKTRGQQVTLSCSPISGHRSVSWYQQTPGQGLQFLFEYFSETQRNKGNFPGRFSGRQFSNSRSEMNVSTLELGDSALYLCASSLDGRIQDTQYFGPGTRLTVL.

This clonotype occurred many times. This chain links TRBV7-8 with TRBJ2-1, with 11 positions matching TRBD2. V shed 2 bases and J 6 bases; nucleotides not matched to a gene: 3. CDR3 length: 15 amino acids. The V gene's germline CDR1 is SGHVS and CDR2 FQNEAQ. The CDR3 spells CASSLLAGGVNEQFF. DNA for the CDR3: TGTGCCAGCAGCTTACTAGCGGGGGGTGTCAATGAGCAGTTCTTC.

The chain links TRBV20-1 to TRBJ2-4; D is ambiguous. The CDR3 has 15 residues. The germline V and J ends were trimmed by 3 bases and 1 base, with 13 bases remaining between them. The germline V gene encodes CDR1 DFQATT and CDR2 SNEGSKA (reference sequence). CDR3 nucleotides: TGCAGTGCTAGGGCTACAGCGAGGGCCAAAAACATTCAGTACTTC. Amino acids: CSARATARAKNIQYF.

The genes are TRBV28 and TRBJ2-5; D is ambiguous. CDR1 is MDHEN, CDR2 SYDVKM, per germline. V gave up 5 bases and J gave up 2 bases, with 12 bases separating them. The CDR3 is 14 residues long. The CDR3 loop is CASSLPTEQETQYF. The CDR3 coding sequence is TGTGCCAGCAGTCTCCCAACGGAGCAAGAGACCCAGTACTTC.

V and J are TRBV20-1 and TRBJ2-5; D gene ambiguous. Germline assignment: CDR1 DFQATT and CDR2 SNEGSKA (reference sequence). V lost 5 bases and J 5 bases, leaving 27 bases between the germline ends. The CDR3 extends over 17 amino acids. The CDR3 reads CSAGQGPLRGVGETQYF. CDR3 DNA sequence: TGCAGTGCTGGTCAAGGCCCTCTCAGAGGAGTTGGTGAGACCCAGTACTTC.

Of note for this clonotype: A much larger clone is a single base away; this may be a read error. V gene TRBV11-2 combines with J gene TRBJ2-4; 9 bases match TRBD1. Trimming removed 1 base from V and 1 base from J; junction bases left unmatched: 8. CDR3 length: 18 amino acids. The germline V gene has CDR1 SGHAT and CDR2 FQNNGV. The CDR3 here is CASSLAPRTGAAKNIQYF. In nucleotides, the CDR3 is TGTGCCAGCAGCTTAGCCCCCCGGACAGGGGCCGCCAAAAACATTCAGTACTTC. Full variable domain (missing parts from reference TRBV11-2 and TRBJ2-4): EAGVAQSPRYKIIEKRQSVAFWCNPISGHATLYWYQQILGQGPKLLIQFQNNGVVDDSQLPKDRFSAERLKGVDSTLKIQPAKLEDSAVYLCASSLAPRTGAAKNIQYFGAGTRLSVL.

This clonotype was observed a handful of times. The CDR3, as DNA: TGTGCCAGCAGCTTGCTCGGACAGGGAACCCATCCCTACGAGCAGTACTTC. It specifies CASSLLGQGTHPYEQYF. The rearrangement links TRBV5-5 to TRBJ2-7, with TRBD1 identical over 8 bases. The CDR3 loop spans 17 amino acids. Germline trimming cut 1 base from V and 2 bases from J; bases unmatched to any gene: 11. The germline V gene encodes CDR1 SGHKS and CDR2 YYEKEE (reference sequence).

This clonotype occurred many times. CDR3 DNA: TGTGCCAGCAGCTTCAAACCCGGACAGGTTGCGGATGAGCAGTTCTTC. Protein sequence: CASSFKPGQVADEQFF. The rearrangement uses TRBV7-2 and TRBJ2-1; 7 nucleotides line up with TRBD1. After removal of 3 bases from V and 8 bases from J, the junction contained 13 bases not matched to a gene. CDR1 and CDR2 from the germline V gene are SGHTA and FQGNSA. The CDR3 is made up of 16 amino acids.

To note about this clonotype: A much bigger clone sits one base away, suggesting this may be a read error. The rearrangement uses TRBV2 and TRBJ2-3, with D unclear. CDR1 is SNHLY and CDR2 is FYNNEI in the germline V gene. Deletions cut 1 base from V and 6 bases from J, with 2 bases between. The CDR3 totals 11 residues. In DNA form, the CDR3 reads TGTGCCAGCAGTGAAGACGATACGCAGTATTTT. This translates into CASSEDDTQYF.

This clonotype was counted many times. An end of the junction differs from the germline gene, which may be a read error. The V gene is TRBV20-1, the J gene TRBJ2-3, with 12 positions matching TRBD2. The CDR3 consists of 13 residues. Per the germline V gene, CDR1 is DFQATT and CDR2 is SNEGSKA (reference sequence). Here the CDR3 reads CSAVTSGSDAQLF. The DNA of the CDR3 is TGCAGTGCAGTGACTAGCGGGAGTGATGCGCAGCTTTTT.

This clonotype was detected ten times or more. J is TRBJ2-2 and V is TRBV20-1; tentatively, D is TRBD1 or TRBD2 (5 bases each). The CDR3 has 13 residues. Germline CDR1 is DFQATT and CDR2 is SNEGSKA (reference sequence). Between the trimmed V and J ends, which lost 3 bases and 6 bases, there was a span of 11 bases. For the CDR3, the DNA is TGCAGTGCTAGTTCTGGGGGATCCGGGGAGCTGTTTTTT. This gives the protein CSASSGGSGELFF.

This clonotype was seen ten or more times. The V and J genes are TRBV2 and TRBJ1-4; the match to TRBD1 covers 7 bases. V lost 6 bases, J lost 7 bases, and 11 bases stayed unmatched. Germline V gene data show CDR1 as SNHLY and CDR2 as FYNNEI. The CDR3 spans 15 residues. CDR3 in amino acids: CASSLLGTDSEKLFF. The CDR3 DNA reads as TGTGCCAGCAGCCTGCTTGGGACAGACAGTGAAAAACTGTTTTTT.

With regard to this clonotype: The junction departs from the called germline gene at one end, perhaps through a read error. The genes are TRBV3-1 and TRBJ1-1; D call uncertain. The CDR3 totals 12 residues. In germline, CDR1 is LGHDT, CDR2 YNNKEL (reference sequence). The CDR3, as DNA: TGTGCCAGCAGCCAAGACAGCTACGAGCGGTACTTT. This sequence encodes CASSQDSYERYF.

This clonotype was observed at least ten times. The V call is TRBV5-5, the J call TRBJ2-3; D is undetermined. Per germline, CDR1 SGHKS and CDR2 YYEKEE (reference sequence). This CDR3 is built from 18 residues. The V end was cut by 0 bases, the J end by 0 bases, with 17 bases between. As DNA, the CDR3 is TGTGCCAGCAGCTTGGGGCCTAATAACTATCCGAGCACAGATACGCAGTATTTT. This translates into CASSLGPNNYPSTDTQYF. Complete variable domain (other parts from reference TRBV5-5 and TRBJ2-3): DAGVTQSPTHLIKTRGQQVTLRCSPISGHKSVSWYQQVLGQGPQFIFQYYEKEERGRGNFPDRFSARQFPNYSSELNVNALLLGDSALYLCASSLGPNNYPSTDTQYFGPGTRLTVL.

Many counts were recorded for this clonotype. V and J are TRBV7-9 and TRBJ2-7; D is undetermined. In germline, CDR1 is SEHNR, CDR2 FQNEAQ (reference sequence). This CDR3 is built from 13 residues. V lost 2 bases to trimming and J lost 7 bases, with 12 bases between them. CDR3 sequence reads: CASSLQPYGEQYF. The CDR3 nucleotides are TGTGCCAGCAGCTTACAGCCCTACGGGGAGCAGTACTTC.

This clonotype was found many times. Here the CDR3 reads CASSVEGSGTPTDTQYF. The CDR3 region has the DNA TGTGCCAGCAGCGTAGAGGGTAGCGGGACCCCCACAGATACGCAGTATTTT. The chain is built from TRBV9 and TRBJ2-3; 8 bases align to TRBD2. V lost 0 bases to trimming and J lost 2 bases; unmatched junction nucleotides: 8. CDR1 is SGDLS and CDR2 is YYNGEE in the germline V gene. This CDR3 comprises 17 residues.

Regarding this clonotype: A read error is possible here, since a much larger clone lies one base away. Given the absence of the conserved phenylalanine or tryptophan at the CDR3 end, a read error is likely. V usage is TRBV19 and J usage is TRBJ2-3, with D maybe TRBD1 (5 bases). The CDR3 is 16 residues long. Germline V lookup: CDR1 LNHDA, CDR2 SQIVND (reference sequence). Trimming removed 5 bases from V and 2 bases from J, with 17 bases in between. The CDR3 region has the DNA TGTGCCAGTAGTGTCCCGGACACTTTTTACACAGATACGCAGTATCTT. This translates into CASSVPDTFYTDTQYL.

This clonotype was seen repeatedly, ten times or more. The chain couples TRBV3-1 to TRBJ1-4, with D possibly being TRBD1 (5 bases). The V gene's germline CDR1 is LGHDT and CDR2 YNNKEL (reference sequence). The V end lost 0 bases, the J end lost 6 bases, and 11 bases lay between the germline ends. The CDR3 is 15 amino acids. Here the CDR3 reads CASSQERGVDEKLFF. CDR3 coding DNA: TGTGCCAGCAGCCAAGAGAGGGGCGTCGATGAAAAACTGTTTTTT. Supplemented by reference TRBV3-1 and TRBJ1-4, the full variable domain reads DTAVSQTPKYLVTQMGNDKSIKCEQNLGHDTMYWYKQDSKKFLKIMFSYNNKELIINETVPNRFSPKSPDKAHLNLHINSLELGDSAVYFCASSQERGVDEKLFFGSGTQLSVL.

In its sample, this clonotype is medium-sized. The chain employs TRBV20-1 and TRBJ2-1, with 7 nucleotides matching TRBD2. The V gene's germline CDR1 is DFQATT and CDR2 SNEGSKA (reference sequence). The CDR3 is 16 amino acids. V trimming: 3 bases; J trimming: 1 base; junction bases outside the gene matches: 9. The CDR3 is CSASPWGGISYNEQFF. The DNA for the CDR3 is TGCAGTGCTAGCCCTTGGGGAGGGATTTCCTACAATGAGCAGTTCTTC.